These 25 T cell receptor beta chains share one sample of origin, sequenced in a study of cytomegalovirus exposure and HLA in healthy donors. Sequenced by immunoSEQ multiplex PCR; TCRdb stores in-frame clones only, minus some. The profile covers about 78,000 clones, with almost 97% appearing a single time and over 1.5% taken by the ten largest. The sequencing sample was made of PBMCs. Source of these receptors: a man aged 18 to 35 in good health and CMV-seropositive.

The rearrangement uses TRBV6-1 and TRBJ2-2; D is possibly TRBD1 (6 bases). The CDR3 loop spans 14 amino acids. Germline V gives CDR1 MNHNS, CDR2 SASEGT. V was cut by 5 bases and J by 12 bases, with 19 bases left in between. The CDR3 nucleotides are TGTGCCAGCAGTAAATTACAGGGAAGGGAGAAGCTGTTTTTT. Protein sequence: CASSKLQGREKLFF.

V gene TRBV7-6 combines with J gene TRBJ2-7; TRBD1 matches at 8 bases. Germline V gene data show CDR1 as SGHVS and CDR2 as FNYEAQ. With 1 base clipped from V and 6 bases from J, the junction kept 5 bases outside the gene matches. This CDR3 comprises 14 residues. The CDR3 nucleotides read TGTGCCAGCAGCTTAGGCGGCAGGGGGCGCGAGCAGTACTTC. Protein product: CASSLGGRGREQYF.

The CDR3 DNA reads as TGTGCCAGCAGTTTCCGACGCCCACTAGCGGGAGGAGTTGTAAAGACCCAGTACTTC. Translating gives CASSFRRPLAGGVVKTQYF. The chain links TRBV27 to TRBJ2-5, with 12 nucleotides matching TRBD2. The V segment lost 3 bases and the J segment 6 bases; nucleotides outside the gene matches: 17. From germline, CDR1 is MNHEY and CDR2 SMNVEV (reference sequence). CDR3 length: 19 amino acids.

The chain employs TRBV7-9 and TRBJ2-3; the match to TRBD1 covers 8 bases. The CDR3 contains 16 residues. The V gene's germline CDR1 is SEHNR and CDR2 FQNEAQ (reference sequence). V gave up 5 bases and J gave up 0 bases; unmatched junction bases: 7. The CDR3 bases are TGTGCCAGCAGCCCTAGACAGGGGTCGAGCACAGATACGCAGTATTTT. It translates to CASSPRQGSSTDTQYF.

The chain links TRBV11-3 to TRBJ2-1; TRBD1 agrees at 10 bases. Germline CDR1 reads SGHNT; CDR2 reads YENEEA. The CDR3 totals 15 residues. J lost 8 bases, V lost 4 bases, and 8 bases had no gene match. For the CDR3, the DNA is TGTGCCAGCAGCTCGGGGACAGGGGATTCGGATGAGCAGTTCTTC. It encodes CASSSGTGDSDEQFF. Drawing the rest from reference TRBV11-3 and TRBJ2-1, the complete variable domain is EAGVVQSPRYKIIEKKQPVAFWCNPISGHNTLYWYLQNLGQGPELLIRYENEEAVDDSQLPKDRFSAERLKGVDSTLKIQPAELGDSAVYLCASSSGTGDSDEQFFGPGTRLTVL.

The chain employs TRBV28 and TRBJ1-2; TRBD1 might be the D (5 bases). The germline V gene encodes CDR1 MDHEN and CDR2 SYDVKM. CDR3 size: 15 residues. V dropped 5 bases and J dropped 3 bases, with 16 bases sitting between them. The CDR3 spells CASSLLGGSDYGYTF. The CDR3, as DNA: TGTGCCAGCAGTCTCCTGGGGGGGAGCGACTATGGCTACACCTTC.

DNA for the CDR3: TGTGCCAGTACTTTTTTGGGGGGCTATGGCTACACCTTC. This encodes CASTFLGGYGYTF. The V gene is TRBV27, the J gene TRBJ1-2, with a tentative D call TRBD1 (5 bases). V was shortened by 9 bases and J by 4 bases, with 15 bases between the two germline ends. The CDR3 has 13 residues. Germline V CDR1 and CDR2: MNHEY, SMNVEV (reference sequence).

V gene TRBV7-6 combines with J gene TRBJ2-2; D perhaps matches TRBD2 (6 bases). The V gene lost 6 bases and the J gene lost 1 base, with 15 bases spanning the gap. Germline loops: CDR1 SGHVS, CDR2 FNYEAQ. The CDR3 consists of 16 residues. The CDR3 reads CASRTGGELNTGELFF. Here the CDR3 DNA reads TGTGCCAGCAGAACCGGCGGGGAACTGAACACCGGGGAGCTGTTTTTT.

The J gene is TRBJ1-5, the V gene TRBV5-5, with a weak D call TRBD1 (5 bases). CDR3 length: 14 amino acids. Germline values: CDR1 SGHKS, CDR2 YYEKEE (reference sequence). The V end was cut by 4 bases, the J end by 0 bases, with 8 bases between. The CDR3 DNA reads TGTGCCAGCAGCAAGACAGTTAGCAATCAGCCCCAGCATTTT. This sequence encodes CASSKTVSNQPQHF.

This rearrangement joins TRBV10-2 to TRBJ1-5; D is perhaps TRBD1 (6 bases). The CDR3 extends over 15 amino acids. Deletions cut 0 bases from V and 7 bases from J, with 13 bases between. From germline, CDR1 is WSHSY and CDR2 SAAADI. CDR3 coding DNA: TGCGCCAGCAGTGAGTCCCGGGGGGCGGGACAGCCCCAGCATTTT. Translated: CASSESRGAGQPQHF.

The chain uses TRBV2 and TRBJ1-2; the D is unclear. The CDR3 has 15 residues. Per the germline V gene, CDR1 is SNHLY and CDR2 is FYNNEI. V lost 6 bases to trimming and J lost 0 bases, with 14 bases between them. The CDR3: CASSERHGSNYGYTF. In DNA form, the CDR3 reads TGTGCCAGCAGCGAAAGACACGGATCTAACTATGGCTACACCTTC.

This clone was counted between two and nine times. The chain recombines TRBV29-1 with TRBJ2-7, with 7 positions matching TRBD1. J was trimmed by 3 bases and V by 7 bases; bases with no gene match: 6. Germline-derived CDR1 and CDR2 are SQVTM and ANQGSEA. CDR3 length: 12 residues. The DNA of the CDR3 is TGCAGCGCTGGGACAGACTTCTACGAGCAGTACTTC. This translates into CSAGTDFYEQYF.

About this clone: A junction boundary mismatches the germline segment, possibly from a read error. The chain uses TRBV5-6 and TRBJ1-5; maybe TRBD1 (6 bases). The CDR3 spans 14 residues. CDR1 SGHDT and CDR2 YYEEEE come from the germline V gene. This CDR3 reads CASSQRTEGTPQHF. The CDR3 coding sequence is TGCGCCAGCAGCCAGCGGACAGAGGGTACGCCCCAGCATTTT. Full variable domain (missing parts from reference TRBV5-6 and TRBJ1-5): DAGVTQSPTHLIKTRGQQVTLRCSPKSGHDTVSWYQQALGQGPQFIFQYYEEEERQRGNFPDRFSGHQFPNYSSELNVNALLLGDSALYLCASSQRTEGTPQHFGDGTRLSIL.

The chain carries TRBV5-1 and TRBJ1-1, with TRBD1 matching 9 bases. V shed 3 bases and J 0 bases; nucleotides not matched to a gene: 0. The germline V gene has CDR1 SGHRS and CDR2 YFSETQ. The CDR3 runs to 14 residues. The CDR3 region is CASSWDRVNTEAFF. DNA of the CDR3: TGCGCCAGCAGCTGGGACAGGGTGAACACTGAAGCTTTCTTT.

The V call is TRBV19, the J call TRBJ1-1; possibly TRBD1 for D (5 bases). The length of the CDR3 is 17 residues. Germline assignment: CDR1 LNHDA and CDR2 SQIVND (reference sequence). Deletions cut 8 bases from V and 4 bases from J, with 26 bases between. The CDR3 protein is CASALPDLHGTPTEAFF. The CDR3 region has the DNA TGTGCCAGTGCGCTGCCCGACCTTCACGGGACTCCCACTGAAGCTTTCTTT.

V is TRBV7-9 and J is TRBJ2-7; D is perhaps TRBD1 (6 bases). The CDR3 length is 14 residues. The germline V and J ends were trimmed by 5 bases and 2 bases, with 13 bases remaining between them. Per germline, CDR1 SEHNR and CDR2 FQNEAQ (reference sequence). Here the CDR3 DNA reads TGTGCCAGCAGCGCCGACAGGTATGCCTACGAGCAGTACTTC. It is translated as CASSADRYAYEQYF.

The rearrangement links TRBV27 to TRBJ2-2; D unresolved. Germline CDR1 MNHEY, CDR2 SMNVEV (reference sequence). CDR3 length: 12 residues. V was shortened by 6 bases and J by 6 bases, with 8 bases between the two germline ends. The CDR3 is CASSHGPGELFF. DNA of the CDR3: TGTGCCAGCAGCCATGGGCCCGGGGAGCTGTTTTTT.

The chain carries TRBV5-6 and TRBJ2-7, with D possibly TRBD1 on 5 matching bases. Germline CDR1 and CDR2: SGHDT and YYEEEE. V shed 4 bases and J shed 3 bases, with 17 bases lying between them. This CDR3 comprises 15 residues. The CDR3 DNA is TGTGCCAGCAGCACGAGATACAGGTTCAACTACGAGCAGTACTTC. This codes for CASSTRYRFNYEQYF.

This rearrangement joins TRBV27 to TRBJ2-2; unclear D gene. The germline V gene encodes CDR1 MNHEY and CDR2 SMNVEV (reference sequence). The CDR3 consists of 17 residues. The ends were cut back, 5 bases at V and 4 bases at J, with 20 bases in the middle. The CDR3 nucleotides are TGTGCCAGCAGTCCCTTTCCCGACGCGGTGGGCACCGGGGAGCTGTTTTTT. Amino acids: CASSPFPDAVGTGELFF.

This clone turned up a few times. This CDR3 reads CASGLAVYEQYF. CDR3 DNA sequence: TGTGCCAGCGGACTAGCGGTCTACGAGCAGTACTTC. This chain uses TRBV6-6 with TRBJ2-7; 10 bases map to TRBD2. Trimming removed 8 bases from V and 3 bases from J; junction bases left unmatched: 1. CDR1 MNHNY and CDR2 SVGAGI come from the germline V gene (reference sequence). The CDR3 is 12 amino acids.

J is TRBJ2-5 and V is TRBV5-4, with D tentatively TRBD2 (6 bases). The germline V gene encodes CDR1 SGHNT and CDR2 YYREEE (reference sequence). CDR3 length: 14 residues. Deletions cut 0 bases from V and 7 bases from J, with 13 bases between. The CDR3 bases are TGTGCCAGCAGCTTGGTGGGTCACGGGGGGACCCAGTACTTC. This translates into CASSLVGHGGTQYF.

This clone was recorded once. V and J are TRBV5-6 and TRBJ2-7, with D hard to call. The V end lost 4 bases, the J end lost 7 bases, and 9 bases lay between the germline ends. CDR3 length equals 11 residues. Per the germline V gene, CDR1 is SGHDT and CDR2 is YYEEEE. The CDR3 protein is CASSNQWEQYF. The DNA of the CDR3 is TGTGCCAGCAGCAACCAGTGGGAGCAGTACTTC.

This clone was counted once. This rearrangement joins TRBV5-1 to TRBJ1-3; D gene unclear. The V end lost 4 bases, the J end lost 4 bases, and 12 bases lay between the germline ends. CDR1 is SGHRS, CDR2 YFSETQ, per germline. CDR3 length: 14 amino acids. Written as DNA, the CDR3 is TGCGCCAGCAGCAAGGAGCAGTCCGGAAACACCATATATTTT. As protein: CASSKEQSGNTIYF.

In its sample, this clone was seen once. This rearrangement joins TRBV21-1 to TRBJ1-5; TRBD1 is the table's D call, not checked against the DNA. TRBV21-1 is a pseudogene segment. The CDR3 totals 18 residues. The CDR3 region is CASSKNLTEKIAVQPQHF. The CDR3 DNA reads TGTGCCAGCAGCAAAAATTTGACAGAGAAGATAGCAGTTCAGCCCCAGCATTTT.

The J gene is TRBJ2-3, the V gene TRBV4-2; 11 bases are shared with TRBD2. Per germline, CDR1 LGHNA and CDR2 YNFKEQ. The length of the CDR3 is 17 residues. Losses at the gene ends were 3 bases for V and 3 bases for J; bases not matched to a gene: 8. In nucleotides, the CDR3 is TGTGCCAGCAGCCAGGGGGTCACTAGCGGGAGAACAGATACGCAGTATTTT. It encodes CASSQGVTSGRTDTQYF.